This TCR beta chain was retrieved from a study of T-cell reconstitution after alpha-beta-depleted transplantation in children. Ten or more counts support this clonotype. Preparation of the TCRbeta library involved a method that used unique molecular identifiers. MiXCR was run by TCRdb on the PCR reads, yielding one entry per CDR3 protein. Altogether about 370,000 distinct CDR3 sequences are present, roughly 22% being singletons, with the ten largest covering 3% to 4%. The germline CDR1 and CDR2 sequences are LNHNV and YYDKDF (reference sequence). With 1 base clipped from V and 6 bases from J, the junction kept 11 bases outside the gene matches. The CDR3 covers 16 residues.

The sample was PBMCs from the stem cell graft donor, taken from the stem cell graft. This clonotype was sampled from a human donor who donated a stem cell graft to a child with acute myeloid leukemia. V is TRBV15 and J is TRBJ2-7; TRBD2 matches 8 bases. CDR3 sequence reads: CATSRGSGLGGGEQYF. The CDR3 nucleotides read TGTGCCACCAGCAGAGGATCGGGACTAGGAGGGGGCGAGCAGTACTTC.